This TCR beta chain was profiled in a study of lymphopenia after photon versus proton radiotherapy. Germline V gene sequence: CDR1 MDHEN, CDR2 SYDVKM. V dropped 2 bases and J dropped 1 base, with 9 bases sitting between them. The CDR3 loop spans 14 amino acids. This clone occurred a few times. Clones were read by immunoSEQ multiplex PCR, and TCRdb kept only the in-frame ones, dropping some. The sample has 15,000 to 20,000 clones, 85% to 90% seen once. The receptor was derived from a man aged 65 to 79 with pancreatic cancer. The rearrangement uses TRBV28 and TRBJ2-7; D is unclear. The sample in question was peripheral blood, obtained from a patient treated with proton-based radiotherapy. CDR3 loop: CASSLPDVSYEQYF. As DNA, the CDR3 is TGTGCCAGCAGTTTACCCGACGTTTCCTACGAGCAGTACTTC.